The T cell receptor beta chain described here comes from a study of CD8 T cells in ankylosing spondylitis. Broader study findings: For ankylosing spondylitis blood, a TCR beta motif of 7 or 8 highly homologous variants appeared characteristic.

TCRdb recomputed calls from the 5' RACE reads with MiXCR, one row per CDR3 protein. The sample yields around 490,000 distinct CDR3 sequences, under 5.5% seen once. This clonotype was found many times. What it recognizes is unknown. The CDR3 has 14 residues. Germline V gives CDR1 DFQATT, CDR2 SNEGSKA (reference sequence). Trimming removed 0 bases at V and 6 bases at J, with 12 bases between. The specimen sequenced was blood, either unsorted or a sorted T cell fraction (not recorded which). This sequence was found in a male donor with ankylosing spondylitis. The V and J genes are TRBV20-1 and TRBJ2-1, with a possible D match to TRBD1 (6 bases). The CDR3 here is CSARDWPGANEQFF. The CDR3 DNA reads TGCAGTGCTAGAGATTGGCCAGGGGCCAATGAGCAGTTCTTC.